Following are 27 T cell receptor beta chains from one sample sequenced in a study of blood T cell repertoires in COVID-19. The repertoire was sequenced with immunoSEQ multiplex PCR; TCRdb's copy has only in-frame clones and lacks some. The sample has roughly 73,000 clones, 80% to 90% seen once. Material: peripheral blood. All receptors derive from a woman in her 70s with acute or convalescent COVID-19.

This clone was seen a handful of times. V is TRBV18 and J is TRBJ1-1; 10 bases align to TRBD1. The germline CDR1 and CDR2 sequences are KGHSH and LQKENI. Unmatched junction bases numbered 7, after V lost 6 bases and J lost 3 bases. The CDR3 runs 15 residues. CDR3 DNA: TGTGCCAGCTCCCTAGCCGGGACAGGGGACACTGAAGCTTTCTTT. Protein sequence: CASSLAGTGDTEAFF.

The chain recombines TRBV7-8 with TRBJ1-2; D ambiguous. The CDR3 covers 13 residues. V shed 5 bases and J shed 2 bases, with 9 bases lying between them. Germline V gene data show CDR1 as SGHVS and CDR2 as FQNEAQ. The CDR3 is CASSRTGNYGYTF. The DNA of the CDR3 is TGTGCCAGCAGCCGGACGGGGAACTATGGCTACACCTTC.

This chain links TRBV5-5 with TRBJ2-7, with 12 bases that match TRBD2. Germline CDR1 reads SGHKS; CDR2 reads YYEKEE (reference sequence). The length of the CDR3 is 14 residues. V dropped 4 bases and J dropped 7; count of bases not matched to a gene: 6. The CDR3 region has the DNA TGTGCCAGCAGCCAGACTAGCGGGAGCTGGGAGCAGTACTTC. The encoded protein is CASSQTSGSWEQYF.

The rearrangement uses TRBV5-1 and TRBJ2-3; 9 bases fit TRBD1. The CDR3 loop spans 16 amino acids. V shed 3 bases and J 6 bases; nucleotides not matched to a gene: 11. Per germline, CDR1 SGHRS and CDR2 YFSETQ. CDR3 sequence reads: CASSSMGTGRPDTQYF. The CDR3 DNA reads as TGCGCCAGCAGCTCAATGGGGACAGGGCGTCCCGATACGCAGTATTTT.

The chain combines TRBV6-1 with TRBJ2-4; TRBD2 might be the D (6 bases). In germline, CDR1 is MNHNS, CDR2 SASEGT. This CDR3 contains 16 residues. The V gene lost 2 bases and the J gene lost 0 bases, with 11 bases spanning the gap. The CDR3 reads CASSEPGDLAKNIQYF. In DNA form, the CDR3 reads TGTGCCAGCAGTGAACCCGGGGACTTAGCCAAAAACATTCAGTACTTC.

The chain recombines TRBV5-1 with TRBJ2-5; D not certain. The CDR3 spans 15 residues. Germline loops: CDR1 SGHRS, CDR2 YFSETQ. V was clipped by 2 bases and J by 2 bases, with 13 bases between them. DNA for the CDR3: TGCGCCAGCAGCTTCCCCGGAACTACTCAAGAGACCCAGTACTTC. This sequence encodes CASSFPGTTQETQYF.

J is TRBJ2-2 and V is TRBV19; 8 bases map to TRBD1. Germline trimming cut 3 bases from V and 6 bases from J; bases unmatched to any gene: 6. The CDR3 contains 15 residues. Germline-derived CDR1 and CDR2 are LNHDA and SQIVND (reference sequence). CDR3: CASSIQGAVAGELFF. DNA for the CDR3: TGTGCCAGTAGTATTCAGGGGGCGGTGGCCGGGGAGCTGTTTTTT.

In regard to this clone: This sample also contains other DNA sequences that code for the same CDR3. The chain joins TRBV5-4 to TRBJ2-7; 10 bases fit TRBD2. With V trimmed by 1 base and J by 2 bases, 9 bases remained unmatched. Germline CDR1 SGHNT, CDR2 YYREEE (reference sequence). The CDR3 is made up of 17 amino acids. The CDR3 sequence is CASSLRLAGVRTYEQYF. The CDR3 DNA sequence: TGTGCCAGCAGCTTGCGGCTAGCGGGAGTAAGGACCTACGAGCAGTACTTC.

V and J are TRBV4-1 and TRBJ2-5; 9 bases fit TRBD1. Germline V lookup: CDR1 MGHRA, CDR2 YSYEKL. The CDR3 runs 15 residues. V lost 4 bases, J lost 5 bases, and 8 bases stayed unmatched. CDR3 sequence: CASSRQGQGGETQYF. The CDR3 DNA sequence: TGCGCCAGCAGCCGCCAGGGACAGGGTGGGGAGACCCAGTACTTC.

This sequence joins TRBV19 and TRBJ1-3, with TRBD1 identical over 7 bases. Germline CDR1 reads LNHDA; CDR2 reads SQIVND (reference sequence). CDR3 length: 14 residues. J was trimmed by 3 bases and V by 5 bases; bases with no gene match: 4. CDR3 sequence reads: CASSARGNGNTIYF. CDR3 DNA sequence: TGTGCCAGTAGTGCCAGGGGGAATGGAAACACCATATATTTT.

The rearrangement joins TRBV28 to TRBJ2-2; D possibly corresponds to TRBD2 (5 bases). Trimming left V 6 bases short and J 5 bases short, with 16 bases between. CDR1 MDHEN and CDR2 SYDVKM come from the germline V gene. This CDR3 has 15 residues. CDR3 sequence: CASREARHLTGELFF. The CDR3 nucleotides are TGTGCCAGCAGGGAGGCTAGACATCTAACCGGGGAGCTGTTTTTT.

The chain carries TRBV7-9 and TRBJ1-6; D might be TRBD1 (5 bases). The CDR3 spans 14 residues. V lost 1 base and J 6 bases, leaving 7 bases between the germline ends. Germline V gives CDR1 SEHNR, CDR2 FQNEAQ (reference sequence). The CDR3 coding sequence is TGTGCCAGCAGCTTAGGGACAAGTAATTCACCCCTCCACTTT. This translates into CASSLGTSNSPLHF.

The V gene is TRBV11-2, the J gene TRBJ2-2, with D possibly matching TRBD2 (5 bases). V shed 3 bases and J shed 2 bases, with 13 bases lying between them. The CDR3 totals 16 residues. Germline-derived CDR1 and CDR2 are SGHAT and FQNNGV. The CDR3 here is CASSFQTGLNTGELFF. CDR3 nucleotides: TGTGCCAGCAGCTTTCAGACTGGACTTAACACCGGGGAGCTGTTTTTT.

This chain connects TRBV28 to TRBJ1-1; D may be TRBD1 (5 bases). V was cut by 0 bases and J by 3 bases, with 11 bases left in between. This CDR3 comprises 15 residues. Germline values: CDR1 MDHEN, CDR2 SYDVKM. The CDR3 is CASSLWAGRHTEAFF. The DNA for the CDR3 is TGTGCCAGCAGTTTATGGGCAGGGAGGCACACTGAAGCTTTCTTT.

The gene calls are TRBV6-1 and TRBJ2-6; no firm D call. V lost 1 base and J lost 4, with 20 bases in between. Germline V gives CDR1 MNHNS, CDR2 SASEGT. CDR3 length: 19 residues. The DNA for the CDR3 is TGTGCCAGCAGTGAAGTTAGGAGCGTCTTGAATAAAGGGGCCAACGTCCTGACTTTC. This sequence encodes CASSEVRSVLNKGANVLTF.

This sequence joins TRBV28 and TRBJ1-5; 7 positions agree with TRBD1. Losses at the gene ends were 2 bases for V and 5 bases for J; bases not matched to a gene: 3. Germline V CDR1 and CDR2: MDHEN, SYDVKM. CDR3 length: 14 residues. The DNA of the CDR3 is TGTGCCAGCAGTTTAGTTCAGGGGGATCAGCCCCAGCATTTT. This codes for CASSLVQGDQPQHF.

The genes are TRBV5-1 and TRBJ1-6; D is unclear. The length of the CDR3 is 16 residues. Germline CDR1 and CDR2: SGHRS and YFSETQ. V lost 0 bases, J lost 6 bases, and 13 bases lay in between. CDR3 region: CASSLGIPSGNSPLHF. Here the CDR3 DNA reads TGCGCCAGCAGCTTGGGTATCCCCTCCGGTAATTCACCCCTCCACTTT.

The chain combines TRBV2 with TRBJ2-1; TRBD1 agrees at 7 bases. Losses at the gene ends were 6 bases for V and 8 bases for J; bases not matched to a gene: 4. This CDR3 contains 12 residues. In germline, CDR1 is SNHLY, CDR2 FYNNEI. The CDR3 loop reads CASSRQGHEQFF. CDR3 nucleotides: TGTGCCAGCAGCAGACAGGGCCATGAGCAGTTCTTC.

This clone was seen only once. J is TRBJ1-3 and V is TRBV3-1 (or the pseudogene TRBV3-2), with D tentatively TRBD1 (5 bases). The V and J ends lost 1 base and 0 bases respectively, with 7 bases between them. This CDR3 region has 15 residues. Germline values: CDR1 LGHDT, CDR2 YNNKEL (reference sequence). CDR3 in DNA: TGTGCCAGCAGCCAAGTCAGGGTCTCTGGAAACACCATATATTTT. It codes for CASSQVRVSGNTIYF.

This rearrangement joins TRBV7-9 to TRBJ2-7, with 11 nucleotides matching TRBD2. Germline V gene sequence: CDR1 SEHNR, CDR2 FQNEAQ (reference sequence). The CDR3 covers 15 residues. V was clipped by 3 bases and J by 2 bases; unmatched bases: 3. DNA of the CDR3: TGTGCCAGCAGCTTGCCGGGACTAGCGGCCTACGAGCAGTACTTC. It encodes CASSLPGLAAYEQYF.

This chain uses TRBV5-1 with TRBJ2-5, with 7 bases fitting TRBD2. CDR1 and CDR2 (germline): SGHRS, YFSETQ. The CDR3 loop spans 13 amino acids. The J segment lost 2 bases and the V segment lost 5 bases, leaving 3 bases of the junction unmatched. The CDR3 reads CASRDSGQETQYF. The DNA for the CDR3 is TGCGCCAGCAGAGATAGCGGGCAAGAGACCCAGTACTTC.

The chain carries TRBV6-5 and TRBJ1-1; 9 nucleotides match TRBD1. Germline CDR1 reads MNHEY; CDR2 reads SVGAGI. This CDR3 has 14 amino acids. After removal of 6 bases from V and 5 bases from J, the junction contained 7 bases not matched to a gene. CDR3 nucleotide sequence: TGTGCCAGCAGGCCCCGGGACAGGGTTACTGAAGCTTTCTTT. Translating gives CASRPRDRVTEAFF.

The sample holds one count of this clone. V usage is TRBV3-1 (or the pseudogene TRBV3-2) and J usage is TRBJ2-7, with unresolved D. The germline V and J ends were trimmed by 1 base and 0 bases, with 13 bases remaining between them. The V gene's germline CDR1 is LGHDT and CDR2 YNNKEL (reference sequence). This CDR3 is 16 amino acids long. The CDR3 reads CASSQGAALFSYEQYF. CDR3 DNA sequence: TGTGCCAGCAGCCAAGGGGCAGCTCTCTTCTCCTACGAGCAGTACTTC.

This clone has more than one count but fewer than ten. In nucleotides, the CDR3 is TGTGCCAGCAGCTTAGTGGGGGGAGGCGGAAAGGAAAAACTGTTTTTT. Translating gives CASSLVGGGGKEKLFF. The chain recombines TRBV7-9 with TRBJ1-4; D possibly corresponds to TRBD1 (5 bases). This CDR3 is built from 16 residues. Per germline, CDR1 SEHNR and CDR2 FQNEAQ (reference sequence). V lost 1 base, J lost 8 bases, and 17 bases lay in between. Drawing the rest from reference TRBV7-9 and TRBJ1-4, the complete variable domain is DTGVSQNPRHKITKRGQNVTFRCDPISEHNRLYWYRQTLGQGPEFLTYFQNEAQLEKSRLLSDRFSAERPKGSFSTLEIQRTEQGDSAMYLCASSLVGGGGKEKLFFGSGTQLSVL.

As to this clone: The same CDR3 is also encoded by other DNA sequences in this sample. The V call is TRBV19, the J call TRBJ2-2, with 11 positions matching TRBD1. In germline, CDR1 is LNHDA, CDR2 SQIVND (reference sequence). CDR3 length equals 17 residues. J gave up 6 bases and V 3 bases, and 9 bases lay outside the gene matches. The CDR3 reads CASSIFWGQGVPGELFF. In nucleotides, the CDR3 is TGTGCCAGTAGTATTTTTTGGGGACAGGGGGTTCCCGGGGAGCTGTTTTTT.

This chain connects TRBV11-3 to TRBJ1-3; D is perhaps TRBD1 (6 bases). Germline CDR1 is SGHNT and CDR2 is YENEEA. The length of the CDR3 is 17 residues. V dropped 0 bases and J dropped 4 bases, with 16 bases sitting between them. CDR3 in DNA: TGTGCCAGCAGCTTAGATCTCCGCGCAGGGGCCGGAAACACCATATATTTT. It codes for CASSLDLRAGAGNTIYF.

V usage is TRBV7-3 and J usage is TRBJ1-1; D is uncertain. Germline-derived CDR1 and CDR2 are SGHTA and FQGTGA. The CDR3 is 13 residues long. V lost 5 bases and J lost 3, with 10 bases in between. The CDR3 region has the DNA TGTGCCAGCAGCCCTAGCAAGGACACTGAAGCTTTCTTT. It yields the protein CASSPSKDTEAFF.